Presented here are 22 T cell receptor beta chains from one specimen sequenced in a study of blood T cell repertoires in COVID-19. TCRdb keeps only in-frame clones here, not all; method: immunoSEQ multiplex PCR. This table has about 160,000 clones, roughly 84% appearing once. Sequencing was performed on peripheral blood. Source of these receptors: a man younger than 35 with active or convalescent COVID-19.

The rearrangement links TRBV12-5 to TRBJ2-7; 7 bases agree with TRBD1. The V gene end was trimmed by 3 bases and the J gene end by 3 bases; junction bases not matched to a gene: 5. This CDR3 has 14 amino acids. Germline-derived CDR1 and CDR2 are LGHNT and FRNRAP. The CDR3 loop is CASGFDGTDYEQYF. The CDR3 nucleotides read TGTGCTAGTGGTTTCGACGGGACAGACTACGAGCAGTACTTC.

This chain uses TRBV12-3 or TRBV12-4 with TRBJ2-5; a weak D match, TRBD2 (6 bases). The V end was cut by 6 bases, the J end by 5 bases, with 13 bases between. This CDR3 contains 13 residues. In nucleotides, the CDR3 is TGTGCCAGCAGGACGACTAGGATGGAGACCCAGTACTTC. It codes for CASRTTRMETQYF.

The chain links TRBV10-1 to TRBJ2-7, with D maybe TRBD1 (6 bases). The germline V and J ends were trimmed by 0 bases and 0 bases, with 9 bases remaining between them. The CDR3 is 15 residues long. Looked up from germline, CDR1 is WNHNN and CDR2 is SYGVQD (reference sequence). CDR3 sequence reads: CASSESGTPSYEQYF. The CDR3 DNA follows: TGCGCCAGCAGTGAGTCGGGGACACCCTCCTACGAGCAGTACTTC.

The V call is TRBV11-2, the J call TRBJ2-3, with TRBD1 as a possible D gene (6 bases). Germline CDR1 and CDR2: SGHAT and FQNNGV. The CDR3 is made up of 12 amino acids. CDR3 coding DNA: TGTGCTTGTACCACAGGGCCAGATACGCAGTATTTT. Its translation is CACTTGPDTQYF.

This chain connects TRBV5-1 to TRBJ2-4; 9 positions agree with TRBD2. This CDR3 comprises 17 residues. The ends lost 2 bases at V and 5 bases at J; junction bases unmatched: 11. In germline, CDR1 is SGHRS, CDR2 YFSETQ. CDR3 in amino acids: CASSLGEAGGPQNIQYF. The DNA of the CDR3 is TGCGCCAGCAGCTTAGGGGAGGCGGGGGGGCCTCAAAACATTCAGTACTTC.

This clone was counted a single time. The chain joins TRBV11-2 to TRBJ1-5, with 7 nucleotides matching TRBD1. This CDR3 spans 16 amino acids. The junction had 13 bases not matched to a gene; V was cut back by 5 bases and J by 6 bases. Looked up from germline, CDR1 is SGHAT and CDR2 is FQNNGV. The CDR3 DNA follows: TGTGCCAGCAGCGTCGACAGGGCCATAGGGGGTCAGCCCCAGCATTTT. Protein sequence: CASSVDRAIGGQPQHF.

This chain uses TRBV4-1 with TRBJ1-2, with TRBD1 as a possible D gene (5 bases). The CDR3 has 13 amino acids. V lost 1 base, J lost 7 bases, and 10 bases lay in between. The V gene's germline CDR1 is MGHRA and CDR2 YSYEKL. The CDR3 sequence is CASSQGQGGGYTF. Written as DNA, the CDR3 is TGCGCCAGCAGCCAAGGGCAGGGAGGTGGCTACACCTTC.

V gene TRBV5-1 combines with J gene TRBJ2-5; 8 nucleotides line up with TRBD2. J was trimmed by 0 bases and V by 3 bases; bases with no gene match: 10. Germline CDR1 reads SGHRS; CDR2 reads YFSETQ. This CDR3 has 17 residues. In nucleotides, the CDR3 is TGCGCCAGCAGCTGGGGGACTAGAACACCGTACCAAGAGACCCAGTACTTC. This codes for CASSWGTRTPYQETQYF. Full variable domain (missing parts from reference TRBV5-1 and TRBJ2-5): KAGVTQTPRYLIKTRGQQVTLSCSPISGHRSVSWYQQTPGQGLQFLFEYFSETQRNKGNFPGRFSGRQFSNSRSEMNVSTLELGDSALYLCASSWGTRTPYQETQYFGPGTRLLVL.

This chain joins TRBV11-1 and TRBJ1-6; TRBD1 might be the D (6 bases). The CDR3 consists of 14 residues. Germline V CDR1 and CDR2: SGHAT, FQDESV (reference sequence). Between the trimmed V and J ends, which lost 5 bases and 9 bases, there was a span of 14 bases. This chain's CDR3 is CASSGQYESSPLHF. CDR3 DNA sequence: TGTGCCAGCAGCGGACAGTACGAAAGTTCACCCCTCCACTTT.

This chain links TRBV4-3 with TRBJ2-5, with TRBD1 as a possible D gene (6 bases). The CDR3 covers 15 residues. Trimming shortened V by 2 bases and J by 5 bases, and 15 bases separated the two germline ends. The germline gives CDR1 LGHNA, CDR2 YSLEER. The CDR3 spells CASSQSGTPGETQYF. The CDR3 DNA follows: TGCGCCAGCAGCCAATCCGGGACACCAGGGGAGACCCAGTACTTC.

This clone was picked up a small number of times. J is TRBJ1-6 and V is TRBV6-5, with D unresolved. This CDR3 is 15 amino acids long. The germline CDR1 and CDR2 sequences are MNHEY and SVGAGI. V was trimmed by 2 bases and J by 10 bases, leaving 15 bases between them. The CDR3 DNA is TGTGCCAGCAGTTACGGAGGTACACTCAGGTCACCCCTCCACTTT. This codes for CASSYGGTLRSPLHF.

The chain combines TRBV5-5 with TRBJ1-2; D is ambiguous. The V gene lost 4 bases and the J gene lost 4 bases, with 14 bases spanning the gap. The CDR3 contains 14 residues. Germline V gives CDR1 SGHKS, CDR2 YYEKEE (reference sequence). CDR3 coding DNA: TGTGCCAGCAGCCGGGCCGGGGTGGCCTATGGCTACACCTTC. Translating gives CASSRAGVAYGYTF.

CDR3 amino acids: CASSSPLWDTNYGYTF. Here the CDR3 DNA reads TGTGCCAGCAGCTCTCCCCTCTGGGACACCAACTATGGCTACACCTTC. The chain employs TRBV27 and TRBJ1-2; maybe TRBD1 (6 bases). This CDR3 has 16 residues. Trimming cost V 6 bases and J 2 bases, with 19 bases left between them. In germline, CDR1 is MNHEY, CDR2 SMNVEV (reference sequence).

V is TRBV11-2 and J is TRBJ2-1; 10 nucleotides agree with TRBD2. Germline-derived CDR1 and CDR2 are SGHAT and FQNNGV. The CDR3 extends over 17 amino acids. Trimming removed 1 base from V and 6 bases from J; junction bases left unmatched: 9. The CDR3 protein is CASSLVVPLAGGNEQFF. CDR3 nucleotides: TGTGCCAGCAGCTTAGTTGTCCCTTTAGCGGGAGGCAATGAGCAGTTCTTC.

In DNA, the CDR3 is TGCAGCGTTGCAGGAATCAATCAGCCCCAGCATTTT. The encoded protein is CSVAGINQPQHF. This chain joins TRBV29-1 and TRBJ1-5; no definite D call. CDR3 length: 12 amino acids. Trimming left V 4 bases short and J 3 bases short, with 7 bases between. Germline lookup yields CDR1 SQVTM and CDR2 ANQGSEA.

This rearrangement joins TRBV5-6 to TRBJ1-5; 7 bases agree with TRBD1. In germline, CDR1 is SGHDT, CDR2 YYEEEE. This CDR3 has 17 residues. V gave up 3 bases and J gave up 0 bases; unmatched junction bases: 9. The CDR3, as DNA: TGTGCCAGCAGCTATGGGACAGCTGATTATAGCAATCAGCCCCAGCATTTT. Its protein is CASSYGTADYSNQPQHF.

J is TRBJ2-1 and V is TRBV30; 8 positions agree with TRBD2. This CDR3 region has 13 residues. V lost 1 base and J lost 7; bases outside the gene matches: 3. In germline, CDR1 is GTSNPN, CDR2 SVGIG (reference sequence). CDR3 sequence reads: CAWSDERGNEQFF. DNA for the CDR3: TGTGCCTGGAGTGACGAGCGGGGGAATGAGCAGTTCTTC.

The rearrangement uses TRBV29-1 and TRBJ2-5; D may be TRBD1 (5 bases). CDR3 length: 13 residues. In germline, CDR1 is SQVTM, CDR2 ANQGSEA. Trimming left V 1 base short and J 2 bases short, with 8 bases between. The CDR3 loop is CSVEGREQETQYF. CDR3 nucleotides: TGCAGCGTTGAAGGCAGGGAACAAGAGACCCAGTACTTC.

V and J are TRBV6-6 and TRBJ2-5; D is unresolved. The CDR3 contains 11 residues. The germline CDR1 and CDR2 sequences are MNHNY and SVGAGI (reference sequence). Trimming cost V 5 bases and J 3 bases, with 4 bases left between them. The CDR3 nucleotides read TGTGCCAGCAGTCTAAAAGAGACCCAGTACTTC. Its protein is CASSLKETQYF.

J is TRBJ2-5 and V is TRBV29-1; TRBD1 matches 10 bases. Germline assignment: CDR1 SQVTM and CDR2 ANQGSEA. The V and J ends lost 4 bases and 1 base, in that order; junction bases with no gene match: 0. This CDR3 region has 13 residues. CDR3 bases: TGCAGCGTTGGGACAGGGGGCCAAGAGACCCAGTACTTC. Its translation: CSVGTGGQETQYF. Supplemented by reference TRBV29-1 and TRBJ2-5, the full variable domain reads SAVISQKPSRDICQRGTSLTIQCQVDSQVTMMFWYRQQPGQSLTLIATANQGSEATYESGFVIDKFPISRPNLTFSTLTVSNMSPEDSSIYLCSVGTGGQETQYFGPGTRLLVL.

V and J are TRBV19 and TRBJ1-5; perhaps TRBD1 as D (5 bases). The CDR3 contains 17 residues. CDR1 LNHDA and CDR2 SQIVND come from the germline V gene (reference sequence). Trimming shortened V by 2 bases and J by 0 bases, and 14 bases separated the two germline ends. CDR3 in DNA: TGTGCCAGTAGTATACCCAGGGACTCATATAGCAATCAGCCCCAGCATTTT. Protein sequence: CASSIPRDSYSNQPQHF. Complete variable domain (other parts from reference TRBV19 and TRBJ1-5): DGGITQSPKYLFRKEGQNVTLSCEQNLNHDAMYWYRQDPGQGLRLIYYSQIVNDFQKGDIAEGYSVSREKKESFPLTVTSAQKNPTAFYLCASSIPRDSYSNQPQHFGDGTRLSIL.

This CDR3 is CASSIGGLADKEQYF. In DNA, the CDR3 is TGTGCCAGTAGTATAGGAGGCCTAGCGGATAAGGAGCAGTACTTC. V and J are TRBV19 and TRBJ2-7, with TRBD2 identical over 7 bases. J gave up 7 bases and V 1 base, and 10 bases lay outside the gene matches. Germline V gene sequence: CDR1 LNHDA, CDR2 SQIVND (reference sequence). CDR3 size: 15 residues.